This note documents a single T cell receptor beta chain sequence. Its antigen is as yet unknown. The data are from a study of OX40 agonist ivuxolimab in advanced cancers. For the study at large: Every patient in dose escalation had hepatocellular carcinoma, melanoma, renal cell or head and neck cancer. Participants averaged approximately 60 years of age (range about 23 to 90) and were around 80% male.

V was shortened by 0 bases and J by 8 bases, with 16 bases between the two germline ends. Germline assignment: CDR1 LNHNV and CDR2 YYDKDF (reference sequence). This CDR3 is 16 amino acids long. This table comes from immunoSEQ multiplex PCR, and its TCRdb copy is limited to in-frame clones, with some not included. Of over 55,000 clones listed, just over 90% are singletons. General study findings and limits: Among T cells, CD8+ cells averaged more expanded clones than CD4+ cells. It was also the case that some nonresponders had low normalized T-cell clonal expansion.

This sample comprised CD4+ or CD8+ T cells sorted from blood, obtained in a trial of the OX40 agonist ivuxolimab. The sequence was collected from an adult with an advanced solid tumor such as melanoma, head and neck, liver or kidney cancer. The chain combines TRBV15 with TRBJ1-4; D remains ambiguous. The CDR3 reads CATSRDRVSVLEKLFF. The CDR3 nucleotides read TGTGCCACCAGCAGAGATCGCGTTTCAGTCCTCGAAAAACTGTTTTTT.